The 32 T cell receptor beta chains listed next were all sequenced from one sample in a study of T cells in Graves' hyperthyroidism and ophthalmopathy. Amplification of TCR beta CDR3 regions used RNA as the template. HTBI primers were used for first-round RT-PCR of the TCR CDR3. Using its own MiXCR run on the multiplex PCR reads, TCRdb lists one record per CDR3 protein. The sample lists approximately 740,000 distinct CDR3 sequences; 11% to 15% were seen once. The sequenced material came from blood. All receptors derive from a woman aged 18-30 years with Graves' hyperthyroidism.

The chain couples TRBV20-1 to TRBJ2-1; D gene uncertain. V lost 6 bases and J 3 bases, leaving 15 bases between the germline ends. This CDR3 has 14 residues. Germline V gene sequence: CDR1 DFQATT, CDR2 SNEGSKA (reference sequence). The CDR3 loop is CSAKDGRNYNEQFF. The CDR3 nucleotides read TGCAGTGCGAAAGACGGACGGAACTACAATGAGCAGTTCTTC.

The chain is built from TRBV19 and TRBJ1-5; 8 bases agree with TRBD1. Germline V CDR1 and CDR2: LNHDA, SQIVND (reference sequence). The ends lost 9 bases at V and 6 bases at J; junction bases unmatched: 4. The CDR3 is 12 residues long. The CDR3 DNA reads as TGTGCCAGCGGACAGGGTACTCAGCCCCAGCATTTT. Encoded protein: CASGQGTQPQHF.

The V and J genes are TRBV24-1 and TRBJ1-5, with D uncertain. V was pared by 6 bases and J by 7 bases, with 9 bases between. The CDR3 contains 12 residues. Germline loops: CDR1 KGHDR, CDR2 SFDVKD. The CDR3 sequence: CATSRGGQPQHF. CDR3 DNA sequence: TGTGCCACCAGTAGAGGCGGGCAGCCCCAGCATTTT.

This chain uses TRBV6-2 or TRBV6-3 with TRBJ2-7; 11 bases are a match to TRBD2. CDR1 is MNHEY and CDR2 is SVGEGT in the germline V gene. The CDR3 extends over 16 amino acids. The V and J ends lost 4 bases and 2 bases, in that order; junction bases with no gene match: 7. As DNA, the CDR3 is TGTGCCAGCAGTTTCCCCGGGACTAGCGGACCCTACGAGCAGTACTTC. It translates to CASSFPGTSGPYEQYF.

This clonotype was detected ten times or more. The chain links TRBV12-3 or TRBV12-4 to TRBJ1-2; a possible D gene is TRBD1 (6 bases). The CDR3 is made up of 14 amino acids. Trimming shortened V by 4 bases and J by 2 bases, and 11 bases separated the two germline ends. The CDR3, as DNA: TGTGCCAGCAGTTCGACAGGAGCGAACTATGGCTACACCTTC. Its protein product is CASSSTGANYGYTF.

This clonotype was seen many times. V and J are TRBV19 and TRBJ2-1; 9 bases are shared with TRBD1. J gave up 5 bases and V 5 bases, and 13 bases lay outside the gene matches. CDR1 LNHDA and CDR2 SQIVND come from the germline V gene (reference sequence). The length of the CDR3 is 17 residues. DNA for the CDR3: TGTGCCAGTAGTCCCTACCCTGGGACAGGGAGGCACAATGAGCAGTTCTTC. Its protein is CASSPYPGTGRHNEQFF.

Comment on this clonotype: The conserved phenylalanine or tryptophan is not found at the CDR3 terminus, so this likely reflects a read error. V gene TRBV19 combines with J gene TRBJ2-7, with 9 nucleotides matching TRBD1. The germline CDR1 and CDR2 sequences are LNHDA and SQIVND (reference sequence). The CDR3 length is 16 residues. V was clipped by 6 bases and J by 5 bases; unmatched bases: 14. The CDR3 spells CASSDRDRDVLDEQYS. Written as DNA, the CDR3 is TGTGCCAGTAGCGATAGGGACAGGGATGTTTTGGACGAGCAGTACTCC.

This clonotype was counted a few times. CDR3 DNA: TGTGCCAGCAGGATGGGGGACTACAGCTCCTACGAGCAGTACTTC. This sequence encodes CASRMGDYSSYEQYF. V usage is TRBV6-1 and J usage is TRBJ2-7, with 7 positions matching TRBD2. CDR1 MNHNS and CDR2 SASEGT come from the germline V gene. V gave up 6 bases and J gave up 0 bases; unmatched junction bases: 8. The CDR3 sequence is 15 residues long.

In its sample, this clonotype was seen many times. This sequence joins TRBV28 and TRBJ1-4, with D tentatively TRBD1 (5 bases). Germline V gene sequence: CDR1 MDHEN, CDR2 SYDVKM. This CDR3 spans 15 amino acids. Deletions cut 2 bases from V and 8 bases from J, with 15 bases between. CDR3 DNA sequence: TGTGCCAGCAGTTTACCCGGATCTAAGGGGGAAAAACTGTTTTTT. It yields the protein CASSLPGSKGEKLFF.

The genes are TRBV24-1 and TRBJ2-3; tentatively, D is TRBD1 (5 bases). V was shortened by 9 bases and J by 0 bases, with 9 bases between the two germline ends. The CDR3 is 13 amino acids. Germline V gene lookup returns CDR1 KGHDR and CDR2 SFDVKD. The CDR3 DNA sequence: TGTGCCACCGGACACTCTAGCACAGATACGCAGTATTTT. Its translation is CATGHSSTDTQYF.

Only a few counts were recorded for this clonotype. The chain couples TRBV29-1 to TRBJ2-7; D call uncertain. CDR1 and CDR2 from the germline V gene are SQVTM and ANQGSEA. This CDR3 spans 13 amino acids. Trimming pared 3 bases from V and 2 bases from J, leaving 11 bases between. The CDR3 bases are TGCAGCGTTGAGCAGACAAAACCCTACGAGCAGTACTTC. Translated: CSVEQTKPYEQYF.

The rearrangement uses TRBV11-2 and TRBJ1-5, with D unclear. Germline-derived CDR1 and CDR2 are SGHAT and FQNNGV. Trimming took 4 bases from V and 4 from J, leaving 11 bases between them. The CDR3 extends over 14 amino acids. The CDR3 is CASSSGPVNQPQHF. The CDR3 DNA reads TGTGCCAGCAGCTCTGGTCCAGTGAATCAGCCCCAGCATTTT.

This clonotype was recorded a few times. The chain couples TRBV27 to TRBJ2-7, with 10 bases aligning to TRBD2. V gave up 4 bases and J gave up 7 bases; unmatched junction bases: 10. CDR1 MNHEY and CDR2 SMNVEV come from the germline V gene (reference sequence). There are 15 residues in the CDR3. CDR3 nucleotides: TGTGCCAGCAGTTCGAGTCTAGCGGGGGCCCGGGAGCAGTACTTC. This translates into CASSSSLAGAREQYF.

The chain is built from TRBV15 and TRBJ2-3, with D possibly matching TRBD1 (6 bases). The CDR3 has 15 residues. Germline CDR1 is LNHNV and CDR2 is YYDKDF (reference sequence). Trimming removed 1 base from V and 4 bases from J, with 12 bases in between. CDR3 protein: CATSRVRQEADTQYF. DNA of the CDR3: TGTGCCACCAGCAGAGTTAGACAGGAAGCAGATACGCAGTATTTT.

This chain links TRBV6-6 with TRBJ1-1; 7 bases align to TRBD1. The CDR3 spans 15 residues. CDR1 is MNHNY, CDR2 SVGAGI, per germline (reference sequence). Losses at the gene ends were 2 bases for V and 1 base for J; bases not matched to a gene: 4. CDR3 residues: CASSYPTGRNTEAFF. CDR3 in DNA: TGTGCCAGCAGTTACCCGACAGGGAGGAACACTGAAGCTTTCTTT.

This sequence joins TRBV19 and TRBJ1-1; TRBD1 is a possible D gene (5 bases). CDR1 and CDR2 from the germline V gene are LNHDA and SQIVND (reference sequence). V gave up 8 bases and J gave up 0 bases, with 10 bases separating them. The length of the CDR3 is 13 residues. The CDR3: CASGRQLNTEAFF. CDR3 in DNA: TGTGCCAGTGGTCGACAGCTGAACACTGAAGCTTTCTTT.

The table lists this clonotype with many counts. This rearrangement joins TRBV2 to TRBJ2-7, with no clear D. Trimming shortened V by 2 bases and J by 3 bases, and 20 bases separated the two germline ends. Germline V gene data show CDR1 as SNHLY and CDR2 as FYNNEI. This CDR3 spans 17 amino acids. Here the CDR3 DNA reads TGTGCCAGCAGTGAAACGTTCGGAACGGCCGCCAACTACGAGCAGTACTTC. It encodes CASSETFGTAANYEQYF.

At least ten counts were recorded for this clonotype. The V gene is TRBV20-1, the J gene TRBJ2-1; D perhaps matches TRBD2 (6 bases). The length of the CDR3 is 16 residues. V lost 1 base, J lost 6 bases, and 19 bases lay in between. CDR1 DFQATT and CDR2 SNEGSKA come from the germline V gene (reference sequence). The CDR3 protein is CSARGYYSGTINEQFF. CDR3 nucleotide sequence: TGCAGTGCTAGAGGCTACTATAGCGGAACCATCAATGAGCAGTTCTTC.

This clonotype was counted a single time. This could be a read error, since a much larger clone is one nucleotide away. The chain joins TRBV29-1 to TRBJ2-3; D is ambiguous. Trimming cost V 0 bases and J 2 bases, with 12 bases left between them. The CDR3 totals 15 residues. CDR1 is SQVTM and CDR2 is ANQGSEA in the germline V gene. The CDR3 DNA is TGCAGCGTTGAAGATTGGAGAAGAAACACAGATACGCAGTATTTT. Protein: CSVEDWRRNTDTQYF.

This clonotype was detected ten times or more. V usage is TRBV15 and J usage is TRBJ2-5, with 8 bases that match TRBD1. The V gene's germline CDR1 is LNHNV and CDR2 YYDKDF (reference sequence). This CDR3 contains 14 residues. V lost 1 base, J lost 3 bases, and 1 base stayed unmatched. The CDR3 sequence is CATSRADREETQYF. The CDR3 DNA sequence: TGTGCCACCAGCAGAGCGGACAGGGAAGAGACCCAGTACTTC.

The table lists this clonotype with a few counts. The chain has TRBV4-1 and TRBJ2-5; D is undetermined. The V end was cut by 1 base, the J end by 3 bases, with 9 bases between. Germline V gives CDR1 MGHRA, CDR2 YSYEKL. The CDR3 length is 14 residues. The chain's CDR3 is CASSQVGQEETQYF. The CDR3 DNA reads TGCGCCAGCAGCCAAGTCGGGCAGGAAGAGACCCAGTACTTC.

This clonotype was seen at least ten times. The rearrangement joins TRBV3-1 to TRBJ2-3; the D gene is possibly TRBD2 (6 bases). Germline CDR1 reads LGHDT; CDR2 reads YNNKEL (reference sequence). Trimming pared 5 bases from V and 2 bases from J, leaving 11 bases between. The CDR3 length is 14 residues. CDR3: CASSWGGPTDTQYF. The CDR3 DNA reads TGTGCCAGCAGCTGGGGAGGCCCCACAGATACGCAGTATTTT.

The CDR3 sequence: CASRPYGGDQNYEQYF. CDR3 in DNA: TGTGCCAGCAGACCCTACGGGGGGGACCAAAACTACGAGCAGTACTTC. The J gene is TRBJ2-7, the V gene TRBV6-1, with 8 positions matching TRBD2. Germline CDR1 is MNHNS and CDR2 is SASEGT. V was pared by 6 bases and J by 3 bases, with 13 bases of the junction left unmatched. The CDR3 spans 16 residues.

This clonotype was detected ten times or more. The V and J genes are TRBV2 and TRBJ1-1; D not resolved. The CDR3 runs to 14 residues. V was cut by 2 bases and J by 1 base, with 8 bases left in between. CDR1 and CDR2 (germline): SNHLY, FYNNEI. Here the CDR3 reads CASSEREKNTEAFF. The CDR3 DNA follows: TGTGCCAGCAGTGAAAGGGAAAAGAACACTGAAGCTTTCTTT.

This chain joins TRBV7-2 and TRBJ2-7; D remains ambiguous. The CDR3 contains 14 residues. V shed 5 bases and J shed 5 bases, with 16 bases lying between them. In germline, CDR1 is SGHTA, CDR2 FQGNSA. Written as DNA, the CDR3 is TGTGCCAGCAGCCGCTCTCCGCGCCGCGACGAGCAGTACTTC. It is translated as CASSRSPRRDEQYF.

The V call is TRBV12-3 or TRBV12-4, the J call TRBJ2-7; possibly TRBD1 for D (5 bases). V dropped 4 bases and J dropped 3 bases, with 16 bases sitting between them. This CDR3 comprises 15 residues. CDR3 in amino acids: CASSSGPPPNYEQYF. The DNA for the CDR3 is TGTGCCAGCAGTTCAGGGCCTCCGCCCAACTACGAGCAGTACTTC.

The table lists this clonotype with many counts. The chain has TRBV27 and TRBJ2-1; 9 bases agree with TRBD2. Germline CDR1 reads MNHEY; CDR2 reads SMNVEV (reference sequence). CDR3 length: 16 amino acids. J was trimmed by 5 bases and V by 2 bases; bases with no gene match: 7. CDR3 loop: CASSLVAGGLNNEQFF. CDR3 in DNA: TGTGCCAGCAGTTTAGTGGCGGGAGGGTTAAACAATGAGCAGTTCTTC.

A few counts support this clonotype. DNA of the CDR3: TGTGCCAGCAGTATCGGGACCCCCTGGAACGAGCAGTACTTC. It codes for CASSIGTPWNEQYF. This sequence joins TRBV12-3 or TRBV12-4 and TRBJ2-7, with D tentatively TRBD1 or TRBD2 (5 bases each). The CDR3 runs 14 residues. The ends were cut back, 5 bases at V and 5 bases at J, with 16 bases in the middle.

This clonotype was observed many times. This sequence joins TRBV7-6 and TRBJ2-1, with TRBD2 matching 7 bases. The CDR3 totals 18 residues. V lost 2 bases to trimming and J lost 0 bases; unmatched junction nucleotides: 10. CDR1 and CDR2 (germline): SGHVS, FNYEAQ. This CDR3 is CASSLLSGRPSSYNEQFF. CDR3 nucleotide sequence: TGTGCCAGCAGCTTACTTAGCGGGCGCCCGTCCTCCTACAATGAGCAGTTCTTC.

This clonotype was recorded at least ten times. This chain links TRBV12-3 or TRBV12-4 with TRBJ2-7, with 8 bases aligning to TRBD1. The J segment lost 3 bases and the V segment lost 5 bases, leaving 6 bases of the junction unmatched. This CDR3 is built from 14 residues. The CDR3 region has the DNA TGTGCCAGCAGTGGGGGACAGGCCAACTACGAGCAGTACTTC. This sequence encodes CASSGGQANYEQYF.

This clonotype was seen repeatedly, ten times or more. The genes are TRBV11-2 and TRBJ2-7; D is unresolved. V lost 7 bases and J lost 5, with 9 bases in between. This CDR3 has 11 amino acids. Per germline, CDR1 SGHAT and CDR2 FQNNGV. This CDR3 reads CASTQTHEQYF. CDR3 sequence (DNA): TGTGCCAGCACCCAGACCCACGAGCAGTACTTC.

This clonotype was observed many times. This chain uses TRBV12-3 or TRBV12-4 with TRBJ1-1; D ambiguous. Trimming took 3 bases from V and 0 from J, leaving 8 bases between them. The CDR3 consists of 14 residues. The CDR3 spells CASSFQTMNTEAFF. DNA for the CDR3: TGTGCCAGCAGTTTCCAGACGATGAACACTGAAGCTTTCTTT.